Below, 27 T cell receptor beta chains from the same sample are listed, as sequenced in a study of CD4 and CD8 cells across lung adenocarcinoma regions. TCRdb processed the PCR reads anew with MiXCR; each CDR3 protein has one entry. The sample shows approximately 5,000 distinct CDR3 sequences, around 50% of them seen only once. The sequencing sample was made of CD4+ T cells from the margin of a lung tumor. These receptors all come from a male donor with lung adenocarcinoma. The CD4 and CD8 labels of this study may be unreliable.

The rearrangement joins TRBV4-1 to TRBJ2-2; D not certain. The V gene lost 4 bases and the J gene lost 0 bases, with 9 bases spanning the gap. Looked up from germline, CDR1 is MGHRA and CDR2 is YSYEKL. The CDR3 totals 15 residues. CDR3: CASSRYSSNTGELFF. In DNA form, the CDR3 reads TGCGCCAGCAGCCGATACAGCTCGAACACCGGGGAGCTGTTTTTT.

This rearrangement joins TRBV30 to TRBJ2-3; 8 bases agree with TRBD2. Germline V gene sequence: CDR1 GTSNPN, CDR2 SVGIG (reference sequence). CDR3 length: 14 residues. V dropped 4 bases and J dropped 4; count of bases not matched to a gene: 7. CDR3 coding DNA: TGTGCCTGGACAGGCGGGAGGACCGCAGATACGCAGTATTTT. Protein: CAWTGGRTADTQYF.

This chain uses TRBV6-5 with TRBJ1-6; D ambiguous. The ends were cut back, 2 bases at V and 8 bases at J, with 10 bases in the middle. The CDR3 consists of 14 residues. Germline CDR1 is MNHEY and CDR2 is SVGAGI. DNA for the CDR3: TGTGCCAGCAGTTACAGCACGTCCTATTCACCCCTCCACTTT. The encoded protein is CASSYSTSYSPLHF.

Comment on this clonotype: An end of the junction does not agree with germline; a read error may underlie this. CDR3 bases: TGTGCCAGCAGACTCCAGGCCGGGAGTACAGAGACGCTGTATTTT. Its translation is CASRLQAGSTETLYF. The chain uses TRBV6-1 and TRBJ2-3, with D tentatively TRBD2 (6 bases). Looked up from germline, CDR1 is MNHNS and CDR2 is SASEGT. There are 15 residues in the CDR3.

This clonotype showed up many times. The chain combines TRBV6-1 with TRBJ2-3, with 9 bases identical to TRBD2. CDR1 and CDR2 (germline): MNHNS, SASEGT. There are 14 residues in the CDR3. V shed 7 bases and J 1 base; nucleotides not matched to a gene: 3. DNA of the CDR3: TGTGCCAGCATCCAGCGGGAGGGCACAGATACGCAGTATTTT. It is translated as CASIQREGTDTQYF.

Judged by abundance, this clonotype is medium-sized. The chain is built from TRBV6-1 and TRBJ2-3; 10 bases line up with TRBD2. With 5 bases clipped from V and 5 bases from J, the junction kept 7 bases outside the gene matches. The CDR3 spans 15 residues. Germline V lookup: CDR1 MNHNS, CDR2 SASEGT. Here the CDR3 DNA reads TGTGCCAGCAGTAGCCTAGCGGGAGATGGAGATACGCAGTATTTT. Translated: CASSSLAGDGDTQYF.

The J gene is TRBJ2-1, the V gene TRBV6-1; no clear D. With the DNA end fitting TRBJ2-7 better, the J assignment may be wrong. The CDR3 spans 15 residues. Germline-derived CDR1 and CDR2 are MNHNS and SASEGT. CDR3 DNA: TGTGCCAGTTCATTTCCGGGCCACACCTCCTACGAGCAGTACTTC. This gives the protein CASSFPGHTSYEQYF.

This sequence joins TRBV7-6 and TRBJ2-1; 9 bases fit TRBD2. J gave up 0 bases and V 0 bases, and 0 bases lay outside the gene matches. The CDR3 covers 16 residues. CDR1 SGHVS and CDR2 FNYEAQ come from the germline V gene. The CDR3 region is CASSLASGSSYNEQFF. Here the CDR3 DNA reads TGTGCCAGCAGCTTAGCTAGCGGGAGCTCCTACAATGAGCAGTTCTTC.

On this clonotype: A read error may be the cause here, since a much bigger clone is one base away. V and J are TRBV27 and TRBJ2-3; unclear D gene. Germline values: CDR1 MNHEY, CDR2 SMNVEV (reference sequence). The CDR3 extends over 12 amino acids. The CDR3, as DNA: TGTGCCAGCAGTTTTTCGGCAGATATGCAGTATTTT. Protein product: CASSFSADMQYF.

This rearrangement joins TRBV25-1 to TRBJ2-2, with D unclear. V dropped 1 base and J dropped 6 bases, with 3 bases sitting between them. Germline V gives CDR1 MGHDK, CDR2 SYGVNS. CDR3 size: 12 residues. The CDR3 loop is CASSEFSGELFF. Written as DNA, the CDR3 is TGTGCCAGCAGTGAATTTTCCGGGGAGCTGTTTTTT.

The V call is TRBV6-1, the J call TRBJ2-5, with 8 bases fitting TRBD2. Germline V gives CDR1 MNHNS, CDR2 SASEGT. The CDR3 sequence is 14 residues long. Trimming removed 7 bases from V and 4 bases from J; junction bases left unmatched: 8. The CDR3 loop is CASTKPGGGETQYF. The CDR3 nucleotides read TGTGCCAGCACTAAACCGGGGGGGGGAGAGACCCAGTACTTC.

In this sample, this clonotype turned up a few times. V usage is TRBV6-1 and J usage is TRBJ1-4, with a weak D call TRBD1 (5 bases). The germline CDR1 and CDR2 sequences are MNHNS and SASEGT. Between the trimmed V and J ends, which lost 11 bases and 10 bases, there was a span of 17 bases. This CDR3 is 12 amino acids long. The CDR3 protein is CAGSRFQGKLFF. The CDR3, as DNA: TGTGCCGGCTCGAGGTTTCAGGGAAAACTGTTTTTT.

As regards this clonotype: One junction end does not reproduce the germline sequence, and a read error may be involved. The rearrangement joins TRBV10-1 to TRBJ2-1, with a possible D match to TRBD1 (6 bases). The CDR3 is 14 residues long. Germline assignment: CDR1 WNHNN and CDR2 SYGVQD (reference sequence). The CDR3 DNA sequence: TGCCTGAGCAGTCTGCATGGGGGCATAGGTGAGCAGTATTTC. Protein product: CLSSLHGGIGEQYF.

In its sample, this clonotype is large. The rearrangement uses TRBV25-1 and TRBJ2-1; TRBD2 agrees at 13 bases. CDR3 length equals 16 residues. Germline CDR1 is MGHDK and CDR2 is SYGVNS. Unmatched junction bases numbered 12, after V lost 4 bases and J lost 12 bases. CDR3 protein: CASSGITSGRGVWQFF. CDR3 coding DNA: TGTGCCAGCAGTGGGATTACTAGCGGGAGGGGGGTTTGGCAGTTCTTC.

The rearrangement uses TRBV11-3 and TRBJ2-1; 8 nucleotides agree with TRBD2. Germline CDR1 and CDR2: SGHNT and YENEEA. The CDR3 consists of 16 residues. With 1 base clipped from V and 8 bases from J, the junction kept 10 bases outside the gene matches. The CDR3 coding sequence is TGTGCCAGCAGCTTAGGGTCCCTAGCGGGTCGGGATGAGCAGTTCTTC. It codes for CASSLGSLAGRDEQFF.

Sample share makes this clonotype medium-sized. The chain joins TRBV6-1 to TRBJ2-1; 7 bases line up with TRBD2. The end of the DNA aligns better with TRBJ2-7, so the J call may be wrong. The CDR3 covers 13 residues. Germline V gene sequence: CDR1 MNHNS, CDR2 SASEGT. CDR3 DNA: TGTGCCAGTGCGGGGACTAAAGCTGTGGAGCAGTACTTC. It yields the protein CASAGTKAVEQYF.

The V gene is TRBV25-1, the J gene TRBJ2-3; unclear D gene. Germline CDR1 and CDR2: MGHDK and SYGVNS. Trimming pared 5 bases from V and 12 bases from J, leaving 18 bases between. The CDR3 covers 13 residues. The CDR3 sequence: CASSKSGTDIQYF. Here the CDR3 DNA reads TGTGCCAGCAGTAAGTCAGGCACAGACATTCAGTATTTT.

Relative to its sample, this clonotype is medium-sized. The chain employs TRBV6-1 and TRBJ1-1, with 8 nucleotides matching TRBD1. The CDR3 sequence is 15 residues long. Germline V lookup: CDR1 MNHNS, CDR2 SASEGT. The V and J ends lost 5 bases and 1 base, in that order; junction bases with no gene match: 6. The chain's CDR3 is CASSMTTGENTEAFF. The CDR3 nucleotides are TGTGCCAGCAGTATGACGACAGGGGAGAACACTGAAGCTTTCTTT.

This clonotype has more than one count but fewer than ten. This chain uses TRBV24-1 with TRBJ2-5; the D call may be TRBD1 or TRBD2 (5 bases each). Between the trimmed V and J ends, which lost 9 bases and 4 bases, there was a span of 14 bases. This CDR3 has 13 residues. Germline CDR1 is KGHDR and CDR2 is SFDVKD. CDR3 DNA sequence: TGTGCCACCTCAGGCCATGGGGGAGAGACCCAGTACTTC. This sequence encodes CATSGHGGETQYF.

The chain combines TRBV6-1 with TRBJ2-5; possibly TRBD1 for D (5 bases). The V end lost 4 bases, the J end lost 4 bases, and 10 bases lay between the germline ends. Per the germline V gene, CDR1 is MNHNS and CDR2 is SASEGT. The CDR3 spans 13 residues. CDR3 region: CASSGTRGETQYF. CDR3 nucleotides: TGTGCCAGCAGTGGGACAAGAGGAGAGACCCAGTACTTC.

In this sample, this clonotype is medium-sized (0.01 to 0.1%). V is TRBV6-1 and J is TRBJ2-2; D possibly uses TRBD1 or TRBD2 (5 bases each). Germline V gene lookup returns CDR1 MNHNS and CDR2 SASEGT. With 6 bases removed from V and 4 bases from J, the gap between germline ends came to 15 bases. The CDR3 is made up of 15 amino acids. The CDR3 coding sequence is TGTGCCAGCAGACTTTATAGCGACAGCACCGGGGAGCTGTTTTTT. It is translated as CASRLYSDSTGELFF.

By share of the sample, this clonotype is medium-sized. V gene TRBV10-2 combines with J gene TRBJ2-2; the D is unclear. The CDR3 is made up of 12 amino acids. The germline V and J ends were trimmed by 7 bases and 2 bases, with 5 bases remaining between them. Germline CDR1 and CDR2: WSHSY and SAAADI. As DNA, the CDR3 is TGCGCCAGCACAGCAAACACCGGGGAGCTGTTTTTT. Amino acids: CASTANTGELFF.

The chain is built from TRBV10-3 and TRBJ2-4; D gene ambiguous. From germline, CDR1 is ENHRY and CDR2 SYGVKD. The CDR3 sequence is 12 residues long. V dropped 11 bases and J dropped 5 bases, with 13 bases sitting between them. This chain's CDR3 is CASTAAENIQYF. CDR3 DNA sequence: TGTGCCTCGACGGCCGCTGAAAACATTCAGTACTTC.

This clonotype came up a few times. V and J are TRBV27 and TRBJ2-4; tentatively, D is TRBD2 (6 bases). V lost 7 bases, J lost 6 bases, and 19 bases lay in between. The length of the CDR3 is 15 residues. Per the germline V gene, CDR1 is MNHEY and CDR2 is SMNVEV (reference sequence). The CDR3 sequence is CASTNLGGEGNIQYF. Written as DNA, the CDR3 is TGTGCCAGCACCAACCTCGGCGGGGAAGGAAACATTCAGTACTTC.

By sample fraction, this clonotype is medium-sized (0.01 to 0.1%). With a much larger clone just one base away, this may be a read error. This chain joins TRBV10-3 and TRBJ2-1; TRBD2 is a possible D gene (5 bases). The J call may be faulty, since TRBJ2-7 better matches the DNA end. Germline CDR1 ENHRY, CDR2 SYGVKD. This CDR3 is 14 amino acids long. This CDR3 is CAISERDMGNEQYF. The CDR3 DNA sequence: TGTGCCATCAGTGAACGGGATATGGGCAATGAGCAGTACTTC.

This clonotype is medium-sized by share. The rearrangement joins TRBV10-2 to TRBJ2-5, with 10 bases that match TRBD1. Germline V gene sequence: CDR1 WSHSY, CDR2 SAAADI. The CDR3 spans 14 residues. With V trimmed by 6 bases and J by 5 bases, 6 bases remained unmatched. CDR3 region: CASSDRGHGETQYF. CDR3 in DNA: TGCGCCAGCAGCGACAGGGGGCACGGGGAGACCCAGTACTTC.

This clonotype counts as medium-sized. V and J are TRBV10-2 and TRBJ2-1; perhaps D is TRBD1 or TRBD2 (5 bases each). Germline loops: CDR1 WSHSY, CDR2 SAAADI. Trimming took off 6 bases at V and 9 bases at J, with 15 bases between the two ends. This CDR3 region has 13 residues. The CDR3 nucleotides are TGCGCCAGCAGGGGACGTGGGAGTAGTGAGCAGTTCTTC. The encoded protein is CASRGRGSSEQFF.